The 32 T cell receptor beta chains in this list originate from one sample, sequenced in a study of technical replicates of blood from several donors (dated by TCRdb to about 2017). The library relied on the immunoSEQ multiplex PCR assay. The table comes from immuneACCESS by way of TCRdb, which keeps in-frame sequences with V and J called. Part of the clones is missing from these tables; in studies checked, under half for an unresolved V gene and the rest for unknown reasons. The sample includes around 30,000 clones, with 85% to 95% observed a single time. Jointly, the top ten make up approximately 4.3% of the sample. Input material: PBMCs. The receptor set was obtained from a human donor in good health. Some clones in this sample may be carry-over from other donors' samples.

The genes are TRBV4-1 and TRBJ2-7, with 7 bases aligning to TRBD2. V shed 0 bases, J shed 3 bases, and the junction held 11 bases outside the gene matches. Looked up from germline, CDR1 is MGHRA and CDR2 is YSYEKL. The CDR3 covers 17 residues. The CDR3 here is CASSQERGRAGSYEQYF. The DNA for the CDR3 is TGCGCCAGCAGCCAAGAACGGGGGAGGGCCGGGAGCTACGAGCAGTACTTC.

The count of this clone is one. The rearrangement links TRBV2 to TRBJ1-6, with TRBD1 identical over 7 bases. Germline V lookup: CDR1 SNHLY, CDR2 FYNNEI. V shed 0 bases, J shed 7 bases, and the junction held 3 bases outside the gene matches. The length of the CDR3 is 15 residues. The CDR3 coding sequence is TGTGCCAGCAGTGAAGCGGGCAGGGGGAATTCACCCCTCCACTTT. Encoded protein: CASSEAGRGNSPLHF.

The DNA for the CDR3 is TGTGCCAGCAGTTATGGGGGGGCCCAGCCCCAGCATTTT. Protein product: CASSYGGAQPQHF. This sequence joins TRBV6-5 and TRBJ1-5, with a tentative D call TRBD1 (6 bases). Trimming removed 3 bases from V and 7 bases from J, with 10 bases in between. The germline V gene has CDR1 MNHEY and CDR2 SVGAGI. The CDR3 loop spans 13 amino acids.

The chain recombines TRBV4-3 with TRBJ2-1; 8 bases are a match to TRBD2. Germline CDR1 is LGHNA and CDR2 is YSLEER. CDR3 length equals 20 residues. V lost 0 bases, J lost 4 bases, and 17 bases stayed unmatched. In DNA form, the CDR3 reads TGCGCCAGCAGCCAAGATAAGGGCGGGAGGCTCAATAGTGGGTACAATGAGCAGTTCTTC. The encoded protein is CASSQDKGGRLNSGYNEQFF.

A single count supports this clone. For the CDR3, the DNA is TGCGCCAGCAGCCAAGATCCCAGGGGGAGTCAGCCCCAGCATTTT. Its protein product is CASSQDPRGSQPQHF. The genes are TRBV4-1 and TRBJ1-5; the match to TRBD1 covers 7 bases. The germline gives CDR1 MGHRA, CDR2 YSYEKL. This CDR3 spans 15 amino acids. Trimming at V came to 0 bases and at J to 6 bases, leaving 5 bases not matched to a gene.

The chain carries TRBV7-9 and TRBJ2-1; 13 bases align to TRBD2. The V gene end was trimmed by 5 bases and the J gene end by 0 bases; junction bases not matched to a gene: 1. Germline-derived CDR1 and CDR2 are SEHNR and FQNEAQ (reference sequence). CDR3 size: 16 residues. The CDR3 region is CASSRLAGGSYNEQFF. CDR3 DNA sequence: TGTGCCAGCAGCAGACTAGCGGGGGGCTCCTACAATGAGCAGTTCTTC.

The rearrangement links TRBV6-6 to TRBJ1-2, with 10 bases that match TRBD1. Germline CDR1 MNHNY, CDR2 SVGAGI (reference sequence). CDR3 length: 16 residues. V shed 0 bases and J 4 bases; nucleotides not matched to a gene: 5. CDR3: CASSYSGTGDSYGYTF. The CDR3 DNA reads as TGTGCCAGCAGTTACTCAGGGACAGGGGATTCCTATGGCTACACCTTC.

V and J are TRBV7-2 and TRBJ2-2; 7 bases align to TRBD1. V gave up 5 bases and J gave up 8 bases; unmatched junction bases: 17. The CDR3 is made up of 17 amino acids. The germline V gene has CDR1 SGHTA and CDR2 FQGNSA. CDR3 bases: TGTGCCAGCAGCCCCCAGACAGGGAGTCATGGCTCAGGGGAGCTGTTTTTT. Amino acid sequence: CASSPQTGSHGSGELFF. Drawing the rest from reference TRBV7-2 and TRBJ2-2, the complete variable domain is GAGVSQSPSNKVTEKGKDVELRCDPISGHTALYWYRQSLGQGLEFLIYFQGNSAPDKSGLPSDRFSAERTGGSVSTLTIQRTQQEDSAVYLCASSPQTGSHGSGELFFGEGSRLTVL.

V and J are TRBV18 and TRBJ1-6, with D possibly TRBD1 on 6 matching bases. Germline CDR1 KGHSH, CDR2 LQKENI. Trimming stripped 5 bases from V and 2 bases from J, with 13 bases between. The CDR3 sequence is 16 residues long. The CDR3: CASSKTGLPYNSPLHF. CDR3 DNA: TGTGCCAGCTCAAAGACAGGATTGCCCTATAATTCACCCCTCCACTTT.

The chain carries TRBV6-5 and TRBJ2-5; 12 bases are a match to TRBD2. The CDR3 spans 16 residues. V shed 0 bases, J shed 5 bases, and the junction held 4 bases outside the gene matches. Germline lookup yields CDR1 MNHEY and CDR2 SVGAGI. The CDR3 protein is CASSYSASGGAETQYF. The CDR3, as DNA: TGTGCCAGCAGTTACTCTGCTAGCGGGGGGGCCGAGACCCAGTACTTC.

This clone was observed a single time. V and J are TRBV11-3 and TRBJ2-1, with 10 bases that match TRBD2. Trimming took 1 base from V and 7 from J; bases not matched to a gene: 4. Germline CDR1 is SGHNT and CDR2 is YENEEA. The CDR3 runs to 15 residues. The CDR3 sequence is CASSLVAGGLNEQFF. Here the CDR3 DNA reads TGTGCCAGCAGCTTAGTAGCGGGAGGTCTTAATGAGCAGTTCTTC.

V and J are TRBV19 and TRBJ2-2, with TRBD2 identical over 8 bases. Germline V lookup: CDR1 LNHDA, CDR2 SQIVND (reference sequence). This CDR3 contains 15 residues. V shed 3 bases, J shed 4 bases, and the junction held 4 bases outside the gene matches. The CDR3 protein is CASSIYGRATGELFF. Here the CDR3 DNA reads TGTGCCAGTAGTATTTACGGGAGGGCCACCGGGGAGCTGTTTTTT.

The DNA for the CDR3 is TGTGCCTGGAGTGCTCAGGGAACTGAAGCTTTCTTT. It codes for CAWSAQGTEAFF. The gene calls are TRBV30 and TRBJ1-1, with a tentative D call TRBD1 (5 bases). Germline CDR1 and CDR2: GTSNPN and SVGIG (reference sequence). There are 12 residues in the CDR3. Trimming removed 1 base at V and 5 bases at J, with 8 bases between.

The chain couples TRBV5-4 to TRBJ2-3, with a tentative D call TRBD1 (6 bases). The V end was cut by 0 bases, the J end by 4 bases, with 6 bases between. From germline, CDR1 is SGHNT and CDR2 YYREEE (reference sequence). The CDR3 contains 13 residues. The CDR3 spells CASSLDRADTQYF. CDR3 DNA sequence: TGTGCCAGCAGCTTGGACAGGGCAGATACGCAGTATTTT.

The chain combines TRBV9 with TRBJ2-1; 7 bases map to TRBD2. CDR1 is SGDLS and CDR2 is YYNGEE in the germline V gene. J lost 8 bases, V lost 3 bases, and 5 bases had no gene match. This CDR3 is 13 amino acids long. CDR3 nucleotide sequence: TGTGCCAGCAGCGCCGGGGGGACGGATGAGCAGTTCTTC. This gives the protein CASSAGGTDEQFF.

This sequence joins TRBV21-1 and TRBJ2-2; the listed D gene, TRBD1, was not tested against the DNA. TRBV21-1 is recorded as a pseudogene. The CDR3 contains 14 residues. CDR3: CGARQGRGTGELFF. CDR3 DNA sequence: TGTGGGGCGAGACAGGGACGGGGCACCGGGGAGCTGTTTTTT.

The rearrangement joins TRBV19 to TRBJ1-2; D might be TRBD1 (5 bases). The CDR3 is made up of 14 amino acids. The germline V and J ends were trimmed by 2 bases and 5 bases, with 12 bases remaining between them. Germline assignment: CDR1 LNHDA and CDR2 SQIVND (reference sequence). CDR3 loop: CASSISEGPYGYTF. CDR3 nucleotides: TGTGCCAGTAGTATATCGGAGGGACCTTATGGCTACACCTTC.

This chain joins TRBV6-1 and TRBJ2-2; D not resolved. Trimming took 4 bases from V and 4 from J, leaving 13 bases between them. Germline CDR1 reads MNHNS; CDR2 reads SASEGT. This CDR3 has 15 residues. CDR3 coding DNA: TGTGCCAGCAGTGTAATCAGCCGCGGCACCGGGGAGCTGTTTTTT. Amino acids: CASSVISRGTGELFF.

The J gene is TRBJ2-3, the V gene TRBV30, with unresolved D. Germline loops: CDR1 GTSNPN, CDR2 SVGIG (reference sequence). V was trimmed by 3 bases and J by 6 bases, leaving 4 bases between them. This CDR3 contains 10 residues. The CDR3 protein is CAWRRDTQYF. As DNA, the CDR3 is TGTGCCTGGAGGAGGGATACGCAGTATTTT.

The chain recombines TRBV30 with TRBJ2-5; TRBD2 might be the D (5 bases). Germline V gene sequence: CDR1 GTSNPN, CDR2 SVGIG (reference sequence). The CDR3 totals 11 residues. V shed 5 bases and J shed 5 bases, with 9 bases lying between them. The CDR3 here is CAWGSGETQYF. The CDR3 region has the DNA TGTGCCTGGGGGAGTGGGGAGACCCAGTACTTC.

J is TRBJ1-1 and V is TRBV6-6; weak D call: TRBD1 (5 bases). The CDR3 runs 12 residues. Trimming stripped 7 bases from V and 5 bases from J, with 11 bases between. Germline values: CDR1 MNHNY, CDR2 SVGAGI (reference sequence). The CDR3 protein is CASTGGGTEAFF. In DNA, the CDR3 is TGTGCCAGCACCGGGGGGGGTACTGAAGCTTTCTTT.

The chain carries TRBV6-5 and TRBJ1-2, with D hard to call. The CDR3 has 13 residues. Trimming pared 11 bases from V and 4 bases from J, leaving 17 bases between. Germline V lookup: CDR1 MNHEY, CDR2 SVGAGI. The CDR3, as DNA: TGTGCCCTCGGACGCCCGGGAGGCTATGGCTACACCTTC. Translation gives CALGRPGGYGYTF.

The gene calls are TRBV7-9 and TRBJ1-2, with TRBD1 matching 8 bases. V was pared by 5 bases and J by 8 bases, with 13 bases of the junction left unmatched. The length of the CDR3 is 15 residues. Germline V gives CDR1 SEHNR, CDR2 FQNEAQ (reference sequence). The DNA for the CDR3 is TGTGCCAGCAGCCGGGAGGACAGGGCCCTTGGAGGCTACACCTTC. Its protein product is CASSREDRALGGYTF. The full variable domain, with the rest looked up from reference TRBV7-9 and TRBJ1-2, is DTGVSQNPRHKITKRGQNVTFRCDPISEHNRLYWYRQTLGQGPEFLTYFQNEAQLEKSRLLSDRFSAERPKGSFSTLEIQRTEQGDSAMYLCASSREDRALGGYTFGSGTRLTVV.

The CDR3 spells CASSRDRENTGELFF. The CDR3 DNA sequence: TGTGCCAGCAGCAGAGACAGGGAGAACACCGGGGAGCTGTTTTTT. This chain joins TRBV21-1 and TRBJ2-2; TRBD1, the D gene given by the table, was not confirmed from the DNA. TRBV21-1 is a pseudogene segment. There are 15 residues in the CDR3.

For the CDR3, the DNA is TGTGCCAGCAGCCAAGGAGGGCGGGATAATGAAAAACTGTTTTTT. Its translation: CASSQGGRDNEKLFF. The chain joins TRBV4-2 to TRBJ1-4; D remains unclear. Germline CDR1 and CDR2: LGHNA and YNFKEQ. V was pared by 1 base and J by 4 bases, with 10 bases between. This CDR3 comprises 15 residues.

The chain joins TRBV29-1 to TRBJ2-3; 10 bases are a match to TRBD2. The germline CDR1 and CDR2 sequences are SQVTM and ANQGSEA. V gave up 2 bases and J gave up 2 bases; unmatched junction bases: 4. CDR3 length: 15 amino acids. CDR3 coding DNA: TGCAGCGTTGAAACTAGCGGGGATATCACAGATACGCAGTATTTT. Translation gives CSVETSGDITDTQYF.

This chain joins TRBV19 and TRBJ1-2; D may be TRBD1 (6 bases). Germline V lookup: CDR1 LNHDA, CDR2 SQIVND (reference sequence). V gave up 4 bases and J gave up 6 bases, with 15 bases separating them. The CDR3 runs 14 residues. CDR3 region: CASSSNRERNGYTF. CDR3 bases: TGTGCCAGTAGTAGTAACAGGGAGAGGAATGGCTACACCTTC. Complete variable domain (other parts from reference TRBV19 and TRBJ1-2): DGGITQSPKYLFRKEGQNVTLSCEQNLNHDAMYWYRQDPGQGLRLIYYSQIVNDFQKGDIAEGYSVSREKKESFPLTVTSAQKNPTAFYLCASSSNRERNGYTFGSGTRLTVV.

V is TRBV4-2 and J is TRBJ2-3; 9 positions match TRBD2. Losses at the gene ends were 1 base for V and 0 bases for J; bases not matched to a gene: 14. CDR1 is LGHNA and CDR2 is YNFKEQ in the germline V gene. There are 20 residues in the CDR3. CDR3 loop: CASSQGRSSRLAASTDTQYF. For the CDR3, the DNA is TGTGCCAGCAGCCAAGGGCGTAGTTCGAGACTAGCGGCTAGCACAGATACGCAGTATTTT.

The rearrangement uses TRBV4-1 and TRBJ1-1, with a weak D call TRBD1 (6 bases). The CDR3 length is 14 residues. V was cut by 0 bases and J by 3 bases, with 8 bases left in between. Germline CDR1 and CDR2: MGHRA and YSYEKL. Written as DNA, the CDR3 is TGCGCCAGCAGCCAAGAAACAGGGTACACTGAAGCTTTCTTT. This translates into CASSQETGYTEAFF.

The rearrangement uses TRBV6-6 and TRBJ1-1; 8 bases fit TRBD1. CDR1 MNHNY and CDR2 SVGAGI come from the germline V gene (reference sequence). V shed 0 bases, J shed 10 bases, and the junction held 7 bases outside the gene matches. CDR3 length equals 14 residues. In DNA form, the CDR3 reads TGTGCCAGCAGTTACTCGACACAGGGGGTAGGAGCTTTCTTT. Amino acid sequence: CASSYSTQGVGAFF.

The rearrangement joins TRBV2 to TRBJ2-1; 8 bases are a match to TRBD2. The junction had 12 bases not matched to a gene; V was cut back by 6 bases and J by 8 bases. Germline-derived CDR1 and CDR2 are SNHLY and FYNNEI. The CDR3 has 15 amino acids. CDR3 loop: CASRGTSGTVDEQFF. Written as DNA, the CDR3 is TGTGCCAGCAGGGGGACTAGTGGGACGGTAGATGAGCAGTTCTTC.

V and J are TRBV18 and TRBJ1-1; D unresolved. V lost 8 bases, J lost 3 bases, and 13 bases lay in between. There are 13 residues in the CDR3. Germline lookup yields CDR1 KGHSH and CDR2 LQKENI. CDR3 protein: CASLTRRDTEAFF. The DNA of the CDR3 is TGTGCCAGCCTAACAAGGAGGGACACTGAAGCTTTCTTT. The complete variable domain, with remaining parts taken from reference TRBV18 and TRBJ1-1, reads NAGVMQNPRHLVRRRGQEARLRCSPMKGHSHVYWYRQLPEEGLKFMVYLQKENIIDESGMPKERFSAEFPKEGPSILRIQQVVRGDSAAYFCASLTRRDTEAFFGQGTRLTVV.